This T cell receptor beta chain came from a study of CD8+CD57+ T cells in acquired aplastic anemia. Overall study: Around 3.2 ug was the average amount of DNA from sorted CD4+ and CD8+ cells.

Selection for sequencing was limited to patients who had shown CD8+CD57+ cell expansion by flow cytometry. The patients, all of them, had severe acquired aplastic anemia. The CDR3 length is 16 residues. V gave up 0 bases and J gave up 4 bases, with 13 bases separating them. Germline loops: CDR1 MNHEY, CDR2 SVGEGT. Profiles of TCR beta VDJ and CDR3 were generated from a genomic DNA template. TCRdb recomputed calls from the reads with MiXCR, one row per CDR3 protein. This sample has 450,000 to 550,000 distinct CDR3 sequences, with around 32% found just once. Study-wide findings and caveats: Sharing between patients and controls was observed for over 25 CD8+ CDR3 sequences. Patients versus controls showed no significant CD8+ Simpson's diversity difference.

The table lists this clonotype with a few counts. The target antigen is unknown. The clonotype comes from a human donor with aplastic anemia. The chain couples TRBV6-2 or TRBV6-3 to TRBJ1-5; D is unresolved. Sequenced material: sorted CD4+, CD8+, or CD8+CD57+ T cells (not recorded which) from PBMCs. This CDR3 reads CASSYSSNRGNQPQHF. CDR3 bases: TGTGCCAGCAGTTACTCGAGTAACAGAGGGAATCAGCCCCAGCATTTT.